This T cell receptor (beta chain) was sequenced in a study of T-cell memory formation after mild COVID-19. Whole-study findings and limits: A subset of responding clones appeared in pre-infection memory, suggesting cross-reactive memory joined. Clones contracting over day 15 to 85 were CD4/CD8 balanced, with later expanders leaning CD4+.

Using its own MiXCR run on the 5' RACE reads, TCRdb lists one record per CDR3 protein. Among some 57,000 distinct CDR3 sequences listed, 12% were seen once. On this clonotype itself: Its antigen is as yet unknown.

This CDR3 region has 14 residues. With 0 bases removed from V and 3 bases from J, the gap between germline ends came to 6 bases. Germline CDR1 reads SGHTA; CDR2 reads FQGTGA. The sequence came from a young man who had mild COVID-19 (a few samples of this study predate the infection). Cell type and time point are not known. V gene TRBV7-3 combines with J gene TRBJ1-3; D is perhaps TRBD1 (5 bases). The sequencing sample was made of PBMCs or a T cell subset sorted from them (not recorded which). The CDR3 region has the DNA TGTGCCAGCAGCTTAACCAGGGATGGAAACACCATATATTTT. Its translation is CASSLTRDGNTIYF. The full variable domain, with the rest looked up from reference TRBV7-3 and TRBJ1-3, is GAGVSQTPSNKVTEKGKYVELRCDPISGHTALYWYRQSLGQGPEFLIYFQGTGAADDSGLPNDRFFAVRPEGSVSTLKIQRTERGDSAVYLCASSLTRDGNTIYFGEGSWLTVV.